Each of the 7 T cell receptor beta chains below was sequenced from the same sample in a study of blood T cell repertoires in COVID-19. Some clones are missing from TCRdb's copy, which holds only in-frame ones; the method was immunoSEQ multiplex PCR. The sample consists of around 230,000 clones, about nine tenths of them appearing once. The sample consisted of peripheral blood. These receptors were collected from a man between 60 and 75 years old who had recovered from COVID-19.

V usage is TRBV11-2 and J usage is TRBJ1-6, with D uncertain. The CDR3 runs 16 residues. Per the germline V gene, CDR1 is SGHAT and CDR2 is FQNNGV. V dropped 2 bases and J dropped 7 bases, with 15 bases sitting between them. CDR3 DNA sequence: TGTGCCAGCAGCTTACCGGGATTAAGACCCAATTCACCCCTCCACTTT. This sequence encodes CASSLPGLRPNSPLHF.

The chain employs TRBV30 and TRBJ2-2; tentatively, D is TRBD1 (6 bases). CDR1 and CDR2 (germline): GTSNPN, SVGIG (reference sequence). The CDR3 loop spans 17 amino acids. Trimming removed 5 bases at V and 4 bases at J, with 23 bases between. CDR3 in DNA: TGTGCCTGGGAAGACGTGGGACACAAGGTTATCACCGGGGAGCTGTTTTTT. Protein sequence: CAWEDVGHKVITGELFF.

The chain links TRBV30 to TRBJ2-1, with a possible D match to TRBD1 (5 bases). Germline V gene sequence: CDR1 GTSNPN, CDR2 SVGIG (reference sequence). The CDR3 consists of 14 residues. The CDR3 DNA reads TGTGCGACTTCTAGGGGAAGGTCCTACAATGAGCAGTTCTTC. This translates into CATSRGRSYNEQFF.

This clone came up a few times. The chain uses TRBV5-1 and TRBJ2-7; TRBD2 matches at 8 bases. V shed 5 bases and J 2 bases; nucleotides not matched to a gene: 6. Per germline, CDR1 SGHRS and CDR2 YFSETQ. CDR3 size: 14 residues. The CDR3 DNA reads as TGCGCCAGCAGATCGGGAGGGGCCACCTACGAGCAGTACTTC. As protein: CASRSGGATYEQYF.

J is TRBJ1-1 and V is TRBV5-6, with 8 bases aligning to TRBD1. There are 16 residues in the CDR3. The V gene end was trimmed by 1 base and the J gene end by 1 base; junction bases not matched to a gene: 6. Germline V CDR1 and CDR2: SGHDT, YYEEEE. CDR3 in amino acids: CASSLLQGAGNTEAFF. The CDR3 DNA is TGTGCCAGCAGCTTGCTGCAGGGGGCGGGGAACACTGAAGCTTTCTTT.

The rearrangement joins TRBV6-4 to TRBJ2-3; no clear D. There are 13 residues in the CDR3. Germline V CDR1 and CDR2: MRHNA, SNTAGT. V gave up 3 bases and J gave up 1 base, with 5 bases separating them. The CDR3 is CASSESGTDTQYF. The CDR3 nucleotides are TGTGCCAGCAGTGAGAGTGGCACAGATACGCAGTATTTT.

This chain uses TRBV19 with TRBJ1-2; TRBD1 agrees at 7 bases. The CDR3 is made up of 13 amino acids. The germline V gene has CDR1 LNHDA and CDR2 SQIVND (reference sequence). V dropped 6 bases and J dropped 2; count of bases not matched to a gene: 3. CDR3 nucleotide sequence: TGTGCCAGTAGGGACAGGAACAACTATGGCTACACCTTC. Translation gives CASRDRNNYGYTF.